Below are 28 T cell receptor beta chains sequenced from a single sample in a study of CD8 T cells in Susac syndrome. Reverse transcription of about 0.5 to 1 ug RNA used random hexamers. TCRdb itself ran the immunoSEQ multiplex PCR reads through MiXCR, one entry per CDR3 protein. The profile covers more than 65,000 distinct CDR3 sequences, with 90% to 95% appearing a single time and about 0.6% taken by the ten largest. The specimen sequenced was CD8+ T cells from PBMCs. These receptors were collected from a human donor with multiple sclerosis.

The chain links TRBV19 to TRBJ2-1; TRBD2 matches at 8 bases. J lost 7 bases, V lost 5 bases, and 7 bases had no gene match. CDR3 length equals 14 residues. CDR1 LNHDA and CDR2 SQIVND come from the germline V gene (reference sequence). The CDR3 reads CASSAGLGYNEQFF. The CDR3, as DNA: TGTGCCAGTAGTGCGGGACTAGGATATAATGAGCAGTTCTTC.

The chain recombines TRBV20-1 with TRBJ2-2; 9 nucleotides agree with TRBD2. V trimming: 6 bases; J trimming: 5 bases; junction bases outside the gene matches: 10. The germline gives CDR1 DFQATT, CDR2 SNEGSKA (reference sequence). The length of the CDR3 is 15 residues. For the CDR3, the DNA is TGCAGTGCCGAGACGTGGACTAGCGCAACCGGGGAGCTGTTTTTT. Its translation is CSAETWTSATGELFF.

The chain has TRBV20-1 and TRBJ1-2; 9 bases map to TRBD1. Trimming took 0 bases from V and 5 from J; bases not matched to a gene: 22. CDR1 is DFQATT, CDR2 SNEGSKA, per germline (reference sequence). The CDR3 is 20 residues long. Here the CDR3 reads CSAREQASGTGRPLGYGYTF. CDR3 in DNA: TGCAGTGCTAGAGAACAAGCCTCCGGGACAGGGAGGCCCCTCGGGTATGGCTACACCTTC.

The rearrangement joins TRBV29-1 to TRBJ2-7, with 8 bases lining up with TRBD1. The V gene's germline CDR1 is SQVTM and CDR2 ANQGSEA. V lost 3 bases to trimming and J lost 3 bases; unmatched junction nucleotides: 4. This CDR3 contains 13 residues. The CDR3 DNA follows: TGCAGCGTTGATGGGACAGGAGACTACGAGCAGTACTTC. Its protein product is CSVDGTGDYEQYF.

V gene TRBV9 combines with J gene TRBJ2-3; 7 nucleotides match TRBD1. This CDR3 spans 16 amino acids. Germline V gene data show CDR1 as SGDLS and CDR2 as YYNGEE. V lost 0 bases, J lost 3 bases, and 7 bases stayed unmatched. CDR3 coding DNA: TGTGCCAGCAGCGTAGAGGCAGGGGGAGAAACAGATACGCAGTATTTT. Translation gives CASSVEAGGETDTQYF. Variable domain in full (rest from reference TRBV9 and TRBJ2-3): DSGVTQTPKHLITATGQRVTLRCSPRSGDLSVYWYQQSLDQGLQFLIQYYNGEERAKGNILERFSAQQFPDLHSELNLSSLELGDSALYFCASSVEAGGETDTQYFGPGTRLTVL.

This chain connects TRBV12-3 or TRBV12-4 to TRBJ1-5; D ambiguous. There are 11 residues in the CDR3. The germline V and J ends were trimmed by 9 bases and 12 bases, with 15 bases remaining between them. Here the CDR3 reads CASSSAGFQHF. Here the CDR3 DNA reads TGTGCCAGTTCCTCCGCCGGGTTCCAGCATTTT.

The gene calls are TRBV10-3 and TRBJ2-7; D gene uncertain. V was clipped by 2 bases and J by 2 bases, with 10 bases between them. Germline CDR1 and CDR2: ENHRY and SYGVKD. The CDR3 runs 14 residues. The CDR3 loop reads CAISENLMTYEQYF. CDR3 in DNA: TGTGCCATCAGTGAGAATCTCATGACCTACGAGCAGTACTTC.

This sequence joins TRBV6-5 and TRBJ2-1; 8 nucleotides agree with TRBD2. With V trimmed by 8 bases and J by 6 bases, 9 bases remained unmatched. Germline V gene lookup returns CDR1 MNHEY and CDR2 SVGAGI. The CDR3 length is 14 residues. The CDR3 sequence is CASRSGGSGNEQFF. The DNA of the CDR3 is TGTGCCAGCCGGTCGGGGGGGTCGGGCAATGAGCAGTTCTTC.

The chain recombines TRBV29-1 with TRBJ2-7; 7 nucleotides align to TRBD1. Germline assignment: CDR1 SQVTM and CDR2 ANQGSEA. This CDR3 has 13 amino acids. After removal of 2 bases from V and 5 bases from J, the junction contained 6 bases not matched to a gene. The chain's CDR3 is CSVESAQGHEQYF. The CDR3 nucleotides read TGCAGCGTTGAAAGCGCACAGGGGCACGAGCAGTACTTC.

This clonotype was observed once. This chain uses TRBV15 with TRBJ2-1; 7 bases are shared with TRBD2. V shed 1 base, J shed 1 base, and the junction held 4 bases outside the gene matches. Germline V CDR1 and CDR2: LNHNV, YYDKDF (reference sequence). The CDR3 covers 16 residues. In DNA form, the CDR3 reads TGTGCCACCAGCAGAGGCGGGAGTGGTTCCTACAATGAGCAGTTCTTC. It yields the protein CATSRGGSGSYNEQFF.

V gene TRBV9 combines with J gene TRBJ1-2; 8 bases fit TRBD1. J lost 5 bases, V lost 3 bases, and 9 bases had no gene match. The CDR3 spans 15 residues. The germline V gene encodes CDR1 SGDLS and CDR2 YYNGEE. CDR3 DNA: TGTGCCAGCAGCGAGGGACAGGCCGGAATTTATGGCTACACCTTC. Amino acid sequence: CASSEGQAGIYGYTF. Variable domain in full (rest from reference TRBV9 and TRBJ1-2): DSGVTQTPKHLITATGQRVTLRCSPRSGDLSVYWYQQSLDQGLQFLIQYYNGEERAKGNILERFSAQQFPDLHSELNLSSLELGDSALYFCASSEGQAGIYGYTFGSGTRLTVV.

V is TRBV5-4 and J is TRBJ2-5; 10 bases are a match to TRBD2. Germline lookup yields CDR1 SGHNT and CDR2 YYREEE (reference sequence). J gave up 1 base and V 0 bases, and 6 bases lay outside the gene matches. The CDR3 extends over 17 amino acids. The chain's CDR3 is CASSLVGSSGGQETQYF. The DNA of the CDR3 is TGTGCCAGCAGCTTGGTGGGGTCTAGCGGGGGCCAAGAGACCCAGTACTTC.

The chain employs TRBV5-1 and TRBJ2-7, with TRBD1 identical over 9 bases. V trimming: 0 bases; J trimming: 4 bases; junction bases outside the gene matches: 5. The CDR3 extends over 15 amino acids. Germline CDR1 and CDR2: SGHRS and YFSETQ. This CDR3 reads CASSLDGTGLYEQYF. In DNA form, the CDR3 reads TGCGCCAGCAGCTTGGACGGGACAGGGTTGTACGAGCAGTACTTC.

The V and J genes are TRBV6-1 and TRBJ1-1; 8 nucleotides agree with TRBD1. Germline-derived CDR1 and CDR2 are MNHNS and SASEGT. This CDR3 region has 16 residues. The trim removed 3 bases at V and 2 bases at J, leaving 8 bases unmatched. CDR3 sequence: CASSEGNRGLNTEAFF. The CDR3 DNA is TGTGCCAGCAGTGAGGGGAACAGGGGGTTAAACACTGAAGCTTTCTTT.

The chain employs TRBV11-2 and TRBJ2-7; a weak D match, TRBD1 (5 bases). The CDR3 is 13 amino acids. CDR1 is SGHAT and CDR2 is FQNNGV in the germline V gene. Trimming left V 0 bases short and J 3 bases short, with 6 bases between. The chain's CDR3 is CASSLEDNYEQYF. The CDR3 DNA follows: TGTGCCAGCAGCTTAGAGGACAACTACGAGCAGTACTTC.

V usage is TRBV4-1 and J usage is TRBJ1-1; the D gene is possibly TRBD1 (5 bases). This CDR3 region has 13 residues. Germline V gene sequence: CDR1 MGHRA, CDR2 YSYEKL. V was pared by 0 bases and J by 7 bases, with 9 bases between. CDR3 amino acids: CASSQDWGGEAFF. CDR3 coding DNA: TGCGCCAGCAGCCAAGACTGGGGGGGTGAAGCTTTCTTT.

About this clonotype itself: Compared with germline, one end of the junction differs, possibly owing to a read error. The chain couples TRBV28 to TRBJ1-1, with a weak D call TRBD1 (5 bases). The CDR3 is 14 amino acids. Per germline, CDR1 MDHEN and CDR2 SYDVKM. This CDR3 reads CASSLSSADTETFF. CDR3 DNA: TGTGCCAGCAGTTTAAGCTCGGCGGACACTGAAACTTTCTTT.

CDR3 in amino acids: CASSDGQGSGNTIYF. The CDR3 DNA is TGTGCCAGCAGCGATGGACAGGGCTCTGGAAACACCATATATTTT. The rearrangement joins TRBV13 to TRBJ1-3; 8 bases are a match to TRBD1. In germline, CDR1 is PRHDT, CDR2 FYEKMQ (reference sequence). V was clipped by 5 bases and J by 0 bases; unmatched bases: 3. The CDR3 length is 15 residues. The full variable domain, its missing parts supplied by reference TRBV13 and TRBJ1-3, is AAGVIQSPRHLIKEKRETATLKCYPIPRHDTVYWYQQGPGQDPQFLISFYEKMQSDKGSIPDRFSAQQFSDYHSELNMSSLELGDSALYFCASSDGQGSGNTIYFGEGSWLTVV.

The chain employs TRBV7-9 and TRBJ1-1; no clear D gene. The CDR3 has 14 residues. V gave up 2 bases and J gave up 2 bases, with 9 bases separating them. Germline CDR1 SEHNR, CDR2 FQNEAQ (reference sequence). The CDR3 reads CASSLTSTNTEAFF. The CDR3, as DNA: TGTGCCAGCAGCTTAACCAGCACTAACACTGAAGCTTTCTTT. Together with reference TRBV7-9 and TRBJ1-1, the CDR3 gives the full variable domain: DTGVSQNPRHKITKRGQNVTFRCDPISEHNRLYWYRQTLGQGPEFLTYFQNEAQLEKSRLLSDRFSAERPKGSFSTLEIQRTEQGDSAMYLCASSLTSTNTEAFFGQGTRLTVV.

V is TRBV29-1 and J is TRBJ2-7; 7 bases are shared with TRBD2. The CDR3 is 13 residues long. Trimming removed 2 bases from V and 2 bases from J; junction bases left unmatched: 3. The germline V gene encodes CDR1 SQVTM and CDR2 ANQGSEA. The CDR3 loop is CSVELGGAYEQYF. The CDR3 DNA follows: TGCAGCGTTGAATTGGGGGGGGCCTACGAGCAGTACTTC.

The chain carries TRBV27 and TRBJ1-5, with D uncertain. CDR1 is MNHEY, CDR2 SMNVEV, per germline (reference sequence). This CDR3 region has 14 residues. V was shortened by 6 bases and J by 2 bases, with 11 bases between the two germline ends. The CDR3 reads CASSSLYGNQPQHF. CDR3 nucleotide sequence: TGTGCCAGCAGCTCCCTTTACGGCAATCAGCCCCAGCATTTT.

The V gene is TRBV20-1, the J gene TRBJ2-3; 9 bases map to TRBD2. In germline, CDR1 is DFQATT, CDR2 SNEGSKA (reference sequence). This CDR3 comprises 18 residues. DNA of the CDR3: TGCAGGGCCTCCTGGGGCCGGGAACCTAGCGGGGGCACAGATACGCAGTATTTT. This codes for CRASWGREPSGGTDTQYF.

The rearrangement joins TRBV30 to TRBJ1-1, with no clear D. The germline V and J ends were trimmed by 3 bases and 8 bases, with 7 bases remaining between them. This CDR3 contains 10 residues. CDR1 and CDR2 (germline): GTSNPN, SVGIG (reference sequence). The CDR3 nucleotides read TGTGCCTGGAGCCCCTCCGAAGCTTTCTTT. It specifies CAWSPSEAFF. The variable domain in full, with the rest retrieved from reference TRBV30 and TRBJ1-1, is SQTIHQWPATLVQPVGSPLSLECTVEGTSNPNLYWYRQAAGRGLQLLFYSVGIGQISSEVPQNLSASRPQDRQFILSSKKLLLSDSGFYLCAWSPSEAFFGQGTRLTVV.

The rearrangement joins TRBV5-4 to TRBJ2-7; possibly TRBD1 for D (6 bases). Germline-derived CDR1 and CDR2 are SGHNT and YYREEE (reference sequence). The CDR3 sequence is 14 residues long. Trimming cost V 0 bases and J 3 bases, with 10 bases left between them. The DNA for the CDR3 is TGTGCCAGCAGCTTGGGAGGGGGTGGCTACGAGCAGTACTTC. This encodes CASSLGGGGYEQYF.

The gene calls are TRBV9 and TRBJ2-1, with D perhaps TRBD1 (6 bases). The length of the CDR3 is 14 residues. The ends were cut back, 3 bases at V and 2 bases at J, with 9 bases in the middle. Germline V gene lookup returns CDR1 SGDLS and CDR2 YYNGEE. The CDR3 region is CASSARQAYNEQFF. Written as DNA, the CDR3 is TGTGCCAGCAGCGCCAGACAGGCCTACAATGAGCAGTTCTTC.

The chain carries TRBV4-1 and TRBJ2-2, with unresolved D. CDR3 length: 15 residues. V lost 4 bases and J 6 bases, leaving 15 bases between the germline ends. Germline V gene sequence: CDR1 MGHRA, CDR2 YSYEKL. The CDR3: CASSPNRLLPGELFF. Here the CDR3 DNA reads TGCGCCAGCAGCCCAAATCGTCTACTTCCCGGGGAGCTGTTTTTT.

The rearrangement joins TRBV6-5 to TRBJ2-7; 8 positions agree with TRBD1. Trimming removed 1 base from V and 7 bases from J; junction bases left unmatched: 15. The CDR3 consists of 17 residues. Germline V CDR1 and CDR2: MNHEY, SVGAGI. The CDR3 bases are TGTGCCAGCAGTTACTTCGCAGGGGGCGACGTGGATAGGGAGCAGTACTTC. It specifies CASSYFAGGDVDREQYF.

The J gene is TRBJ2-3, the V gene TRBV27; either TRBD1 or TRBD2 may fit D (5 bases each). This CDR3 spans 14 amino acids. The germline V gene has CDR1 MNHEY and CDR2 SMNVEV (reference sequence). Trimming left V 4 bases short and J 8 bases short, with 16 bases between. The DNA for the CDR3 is TGTGCCAGCAGTTCCGGACTCGTCCAGGGTACGCAGTATTTT. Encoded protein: CASSSGLVQGTQYF.